This passage covers 18 T cell receptor beta chains from one sample sequenced in a study of OX40 agonist ivuxolimab in advanced cancers. Measured with immunoSEQ multiplex PCR; TCRdb has only the in-frame clones, and not every one. The data hold some 99,000 clones, with 90% observed a single time. The specimen comprised CD4+ or CD8+ T cells sorted from blood, sampled in a trial of the OX40 agonist ivuxolimab. The receptors stem from an adult with an advanced solid tumor such as melanoma, head and neck, liver or kidney cancer.

J is TRBJ2-3 and V is TRBV6-1, with 11 bases identical to TRBD2. Germline-derived CDR1 and CDR2 are MNHNS and SASEGT. The junction had 5 bases not matched to a gene; V was cut back by 5 bases and J by 4 bases. The CDR3 has 15 residues. The CDR3 loop is CASSRLAGSADTQYF. In DNA form, the CDR3 reads TGTGCCAGCAGTCGACTAGCGGGAAGTGCAGATACGCAGTATTTT.

V and J are TRBV11-3 and TRBJ1-2; 8 nucleotides line up with TRBD1. The germline V gene encodes CDR1 SGHNT and CDR2 YENEEA. The CDR3 runs 14 residues. With 0 bases clipped from V and 4 bases from J, the junction kept 1 base outside the gene matches. The CDR3 bases are TGTGCCAGCAGCTTAGATGGACAGGGCTATGGCTACACCTTC. Translating it yields CASSLDGQGYGYTF. Using reference TRBV11-3 and TRBJ1-2 for the parts outside the CDR3, the full variable domain is EAGVVQSPRYKIIEKKQPVAFWCNPISGHNTLYWYLQNLGQGPELLIRYENEEAVDDSQLPKDRFSAERLKGVDSTLKIQPAELGDSAVYLCASSLDGQGYGYTFGSGTRLTVV.

The chain is built from TRBV7-9 and TRBJ1-1, with D unresolved. CDR1 and CDR2 from the germline V gene are SEHNR and FQNEAQ (reference sequence). The CDR3 loop spans 13 amino acids. Trimming left V 1 base short and J 1 base short, with 4 bases between. The DNA for the CDR3 is TGTGCCAGCAGCTTAGTCCAGAACACTGAAGCTTTCTTT. It yields the protein CASSLVQNTEAFF. The full variable domain, its missing parts supplied by reference TRBV7-9 and TRBJ1-1, is DTGVSQNPRHKITKRGQNVTFRCDPISEHNRLYWYRQTLGQGPEFLTYFQNEAQLEKSRLLSDRFSAERPKGSFSTLEIQRTEQGDSAMYLCASSLVQNTEAFFGQGTRLTVV.

The chain uses TRBV19 and TRBJ2-3; TRBD1 might be the D (6 bases). There are 20 residues in the CDR3. Germline CDR1 is LNHDA and CDR2 is SQIVND (reference sequence). V was trimmed by 1 base and J by 1 base, leaving 24 bases between them. CDR3: CASSIGPLDTTSGGTDTQYF. The CDR3 DNA reads TGTGCCAGTAGTATAGGCCCCTTAGATACCACTTCAGGGGGCACAGATACGCAGTATTTT.

Concerning this clone itself: Germline and junction disagree at one end, which may indicate a read error. The rearrangement joins TRBV10-3 to TRBJ2-1; weak D call: TRBD2 (5 bases). The length of the CDR3 is 16 residues. Germline loops: CDR1 ENHRY, CDR2 SYGVKD. Here the CDR3 DNA reads TGTGCCAGCAGTTACCTGGACTCGGTAGGGTACAATGAGCAGTTCTTC. Translating it yields CASSYLDSVGYNEQFF.

This clone was recorded at least ten times. V and J are TRBV5-6 and TRBJ2-7; 10 nucleotides agree with TRBD1. The CDR3 runs to 16 residues. V shed 4 bases and J 3 bases; nucleotides not matched to a gene: 10. Germline V gene data show CDR1 as SGHDT and CDR2 as YYEEEE. Here the CDR3 reads CASSPFRRTGGYEQYF. Written as DNA, the CDR3 is TGTGCCAGCAGCCCCTTCCGTCGGACAGGGGGCTACGAGCAGTACTTC. Full variable domain (rest looked up from reference TRBV5-6 and TRBJ2-7): DAGVTQSPTHLIKTRGQQVTLRCSPKSGHDTVSWYQQALGQGPQFIFQYYEEEERQRGNFPDRFSGHQFPNYSSELNVNALLLGDSALYLCASSPFRRTGGYEQYFGPGTRLTVT.

The V gene is TRBV5-1, the J gene TRBJ2-2; tentatively, D is TRBD1 (5 bases). The CDR3 totals 16 residues. Trimming took off 0 bases at V and 2 bases at J, with 11 bases between the two ends. Germline-derived CDR1 and CDR2 are SGHRS and YFSETQ. DNA for the CDR3: TGCGCCAGCAGCTTGGAAGGGGCAACCAACACCGGGGAGCTGTTTTTT. Translated: CASSLEGATNTGELFF.

As for this clone: This sample includes further DNA sequences coding for the same CDR3. The V call is TRBV5-1, the J call TRBJ2-7; 8 nucleotides match TRBD1. The V and J ends lost 0 bases and 3 bases, in that order; junction bases with no gene match: 5. From germline, CDR1 is SGHRS and CDR2 YFSETQ. The CDR3 has 15 residues. The CDR3 coding sequence is TGCGCCAGCAGCTTGGGCCAGGGGGCAATCTACGAGCAGTACTTC. Translation gives CASSLGQGAIYEQYF.

V gene TRBV7-9 combines with J gene TRBJ1-6; 9 bases are shared with TRBD1. Germline loops: CDR1 SEHNR, CDR2 FQNEAQ (reference sequence). The CDR3 runs 15 residues. With 4 bases clipped from V and 9 bases from J, the junction kept 7 bases outside the gene matches. CDR3 nucleotide sequence: TGTGCCAGCAGCTCACCGGGACAGGGCGGTTCACCCCTCCACTTT. Protein: CASSSPGQGGSPLHF.

The chain recombines TRBV9 with TRBJ2-3, with TRBD2 matching over 7 bases. The germline CDR1 and CDR2 sequences are SGDLS and YYNGEE. The CDR3 has 16 amino acids. V dropped 4 bases and J dropped 3; count of bases not matched to a gene: 11. The CDR3 sequence: CASSLRDYPQTDTQYF. DNA for the CDR3: TGTGCCAGCAGCCTAAGGGACTACCCCCAAACAGATACGCAGTATTTT.

The chain is built from TRBV7-8 and TRBJ1-2; TRBD1 agrees at 8 bases. This CDR3 comprises 14 residues. V gave up 5 bases and J gave up 5 bases; unmatched junction bases: 7. The germline V gene has CDR1 SGHVS and CDR2 FQNEAQ. CDR3 in amino acids: CASSPPGQAYGYTF. Here the CDR3 DNA reads TGTGCCAGCAGCCCGCCGGGACAGGCTTATGGCTACACCTTC.

The rearrangement links TRBV28 to TRBJ1-2, with TRBD1 as a possible D gene (5 bases). Germline CDR1 MDHEN, CDR2 SYDVKM. The CDR3 loop spans 14 amino acids. The V and J ends lost 3 bases and 4 bases respectively, with 12 bases between them. This CDR3 reads CASSFFREGYGYTF. The CDR3 region has the DNA TGTGCCAGCAGTTTTTTCAGGGAAGGCTATGGCTACACCTTC.

This chain links TRBV18 with TRBJ2-7; 8 bases are shared with TRBD1. In germline, CDR1 is KGHSH, CDR2 LQKENI. Trimming at V came to 6 bases and at J to 4 bases, leaving 8 bases not matched to a gene. The CDR3 spans 14 residues. The CDR3 sequence: CASSPSGGKYEQYF. DNA of the CDR3: TGTGCCAGCTCTCCGTCAGGGGGCAAATACGAGCAGTACTTC.

The V gene is TRBV30, the J gene TRBJ1-2, with no clear D. The CDR3 loop spans 14 amino acids. From germline, CDR1 is GTSNPN and CDR2 SVGIG (reference sequence). With 2 bases removed from V and 3 bases from J, the gap between germline ends came to 13 bases. This CDR3 is CAWSMASNHYGYTF. The CDR3 DNA sequence: TGTGCCTGGAGTATGGCCAGCAACCACTATGGCTACACCTTC.

The chain has TRBV28 and TRBJ1-3; D not certain. Germline V CDR1 and CDR2: MDHEN, SYDVKM. The CDR3 extends over 14 amino acids. The ends were cut back, 7 bases at V and 1 base at J, with 11 bases in the middle. CDR3 region: CASIQGWSGNTIYF. In DNA form, the CDR3 reads TGTGCCAGCATCCAAGGATGGTCTGGAAACACCATATATTTT.

V gene TRBV29-1 combines with J gene TRBJ2-1, with D possibly matching TRBD1 (7 bases). Trimming cost V 3 bases and J 8 bases, with 17 bases left between them. The CDR3 consists of 14 residues. The germline gives CDR1 SQVTM, CDR2 ANQGSEA. The DNA of the CDR3 is TGCAGCGTTGATACATGGGTCAGGGGGGATGAGCAGTTCTTC. Protein product: CSVDTWVRGDEQFF.

The chain links TRBV6-6 to TRBJ2-3, with a tentative D call TRBD1 (5 bases). The CDR3 has 15 residues. V lost 2 bases and J lost 5, with 14 bases in between. CDR1 MNHNY and CDR2 SVGAGI come from the germline V gene (reference sequence). CDR3 loop: CASSYDRKGQDTQYF. The CDR3 DNA reads as TGTGCCAGCAGTTACGATAGAAAGGGGCAAGATACGCAGTATTTT.

This chain joins TRBV2 and TRBJ2-3, with 8 bases that match TRBD2. This CDR3 is 14 amino acids long. The V gene's germline CDR1 is SNHLY and CDR2 FYNNEI. The V segment lost 4 bases and the J segment 8 bases; nucleotides outside the gene matches: 8. The CDR3 DNA is TGTGCCAGCAGTGCGGGACTAGAGGAAGCTACGCAGTATTTT. The encoded protein is CASSAGLEEATQYF.